Listed below are T cell receptor beta chains from one sample, sequenced in a study of blood T cell repertoires in COVID-19. Produced via immunoSEQ multiplex PCR; TCRdb's table is partial and in-frame only. The table includes 65,000 to 70,000 clones, roughly 73% detected once. The sequenced sample was peripheral blood. Receptors were obtained from a human donor in a cohort sampled during active COVID-19. CDR3s include the opening cysteine and the closing phenylalanine or tryptophan. Fields, in order: clone size, D gene, J gene, V gene, CDR3 DNA, CDR3 protein. A D gene is named only where the DNA matches it firmly. A clone size is listed for some rows: how often the clone was seen (once, few, many), or a class if it is expanded.

>.|.|TRBJ1-1|TRBV9
TGTGCCAGCAGCGTAGCTATCGGACAGCAGAACACTGAAGCTTTCTTT
CASSVAIGQQNTEAFF
>once|TRBD2|TRBJ2-2|TRBV3-1/TRBV3-2
TGTGCCAGCAGGAGACTAGCGGGGGCGGGAACCACCGGGGAGCTGTTTTTT
CASRRLAGAGTTGELFF
>once|TRBD2|TRBJ2-5|TRBV2
TGTGCCAGTAGAGCGGGGGCGATTCAAGAGACCCAGTACTTC
CASRAGAIQETQYF
>.|.|TRBJ2-7|TRBV28
TGTGCCAGCAGTTTCACAGGGAACTACGAGCAGTACTTC
CASSFTGNYEQYF
>.|.|TRBJ1-2|TRBV9
TGTGCCAGCGCGAGGGAGGGGACCTATGGCTACACCTTC
CASAREGTYGYTF
>.|TRBD2|TRBJ2-1|TRBV5-1
TGCGCCAGCAGCTTGCAAGGACTAGCGAATAACAATGAGCAGTTCTTC
CASSLQGLANNNEQFF
>.|.|TRBJ2-3|TRBV30
TGTGCCTGGACGAGGGCCGAGGCAGGGGGGCCAGATACGCAGTATTTT
CAWTRAEAGGPDTQYF
>few|.|TRBJ2-5|TRBV18
TGTGCCAGCTCACCAGTTGACAGCATCCAAGAGACCCAGTACTTC
CASSPVDSIQETQYF
>.|.|TRBJ1-2|TRBV28
TGTGCCAGCAGTAGAGGGTCGGGCTATGGCTACACCTTC
CASSRGSGYGYTF
>few|TRBD1|TRBJ2-2|TRBV30
TGTGCCTGGAGTGTGGACAGGGGTACGAACACCGGGGAGCTGTTTTTT
CAWSVDRGTNTGELFF
>.|.|TRBJ2-1|TRBV11-2
TGTGCCAGCAGCCGCCACCTTGGACAGTACAATGAGCAGTTCTTC
CASSRHLGQYNEQFF
>few|TRBD1|TRBJ2-5|TRBV19
TGTGCCAGTAGTATAGAACAGGGGGGAGAGACCCAGTACTTC
CASSIEQGGETQYF
>.|TRBD1|TRBJ2-2|TRBV5-4
TGTGCCAGCAGCTTGGCCGACAGGGGGTACACCGGGGAGCTGTTTTTT
CASSLADRGYTGELFF
>.|.|TRBJ2-2|TRBV6-4
TGTGCCAGCAGTGAGGTAGACTCGAGGTTTCCGAACACCGGGGAGCTGTTTTTT
CASSEVDSRFPNTGELFF
>.|TRBD1|TRBJ1-2|TRBV5-1
TGCGCCAGCAGCTTGGATGACAGGGGGCGCGACTATGGCTACACCTTC
CASSLDDRGRDYGYTF
>.|.|TRBJ1-3|TRBV5-4
TGTGCCAGCAGCTCGCGGGGTAGCTCTGGAAACACCATATATTTT
CASSSRGSSGNTIYF
>.|TRBD1|TRBJ1-3|TRBV19
TGTGCCAGTAGTATGATCGGGGACAGGGCTGGAAACACCATATATTTT
CASSMIGDRAGNTIYF
>once|.|TRBJ2-5|TRBV7-2
TGTGCCAGCAGCTTAGTCGGGGGAGGTGAGACCCAGTACTTC
CASSLVGGGETQYF
>once|TRBD1|TRBJ1-1|TRBV7-9
TGTGCCAGCAGCTCCGGACAGGGGACGAACACTGAAGCTTTCTTT
CASSSGQGTNTEAFF
>.|.|TRBJ2-5|TRBV18
TGTGCCAGCTCACAGGGCCTGGCGAGGGGGACAGAGACCCAGTACTTC
CASSQGLARGTETQYF
>.|TRBD2|TRBJ2-3|TRBV29-1
TGCAGCGTTGAGGGACTAGCGGGAGCCCTCACAGATACGCAGTATTTT
CSVEGLAGALTDTQYF
>.|.|TRBJ2-7|TRBV5-1
TGCGCCAGCAGCTTGGGAAGGCAGGCAGACGAGCAGTACTTC
CASSLGRQADEQYF
>.|.|TRBJ2-5|TRBV12-1
TGTGCCAGCAGCTTTAGCGGGGGACCCCAAGAGACCCAGTACTTC
CASSFSGGPQETQYF
>once|TRBD1|TRBJ2-3|TRBV2
TGTGCCAGCAGAGGGGGCAGATTCAGCACAGATACGCAGTATTTT
CASRGGRFSTDTQYF
>.|TRBD1|TRBJ1-4|TRBV10-3
TGTGCCATCAGTGAAACGGGACAGGGGGCTCCAAAACTGTTTTTT
CAISETGQGAPKLFF
>.|.|TRBJ2-1|TRBV19
TGTGCCAGTAGTGTCACGCAGGGGAGGGGTGAGCAGTTCTTC
CASSVTQGRGEQFF
>.|TRBD2|TRBJ2-7|TRBV4-1
TGCGCCAGCAGCCTCGGACTAGCCGTTTACTACGAGCAGTACTTC
CASSLGLAVYYEQYF
>.|.|TRBJ2-1|TRBV12-5
TGTGCTAGTGGCTTAGGACTCGGCTCCTACAATGAGCAGTTCTTC
CASGLGLGSYNEQFF
>.|.|TRBJ2-4|TRBV21-1
TGTGCCAGCAGCCAATCCTCTCCCCAGGGGCCAACCAAAAACATTCAGTACTTC
CASSQSSPQGPTKNIQYF
>.|TRBD1|TRBJ2-6|TRBV19
TGTGCCAGTAGTTTAGCACAGGGGGCCGGGGCCAACGTCCTGACTTTC
CASSLAQGAGANVLTF
>.|TRBD1|TRBJ2-7|TRBV3-1/TRBV3-2
TGTGCCAGCAGCCAATCGACAGGGATCGACGAGCAGTACTTC
CASSQSTGIDEQYF
>.|.|TRBJ2-2|TRBV27
TGTGCCAGCAGAGCTAGCGCGGGCACCGGGGAGCTGTTTTTT
CASRASAGTGELFF
>once|.|TRBJ1-5|TRBV20-1
TGCAGTGCCTCAGAGGATCAGCCCCAGCATTTT
CSASEDQPQHF
>.|TRBD2|TRBJ2-1|TRBV5-1
TGCGCCAGCAGCTTTTTGGGACTAGCGGGAGGGGCCAATGAGCAGTTCTTC
CASSFLGLAGGANEQFF
>.|TRBD1|TRBJ2-7|TRBV6-1
TGTGCCAGCCGTGACGGGACAGGGGGCACCTACGAGCAGTACTTC
CASRDGTGGTYEQYF
>.|.|TRBJ1-4|TRBV5-8
TGTGCCAGCAGCTTGTACTATAAGGGGAATGAAAAACTGTTTTTT
CASSLYYKGNEKLFF
>.|.|TRBJ2-7|TRBV6-5
TGTGCCAGCAGGGGCCAGTCCTACGAGCAGTACTTC
CASRGQSYEQYF
>.|.|TRBJ2-3|TRBV24-1
TGTGCCACCAGTGAAAGTAGGGGTGATACGCAGTATTTT
CATSESRGDTQYF
>.|.|TRBJ1-2|TRBV5-4
TGTGCCAGCAGCTCGGACAGAAAGTTATATGGCTACACCTTC
CASSSDRKLYGYTF